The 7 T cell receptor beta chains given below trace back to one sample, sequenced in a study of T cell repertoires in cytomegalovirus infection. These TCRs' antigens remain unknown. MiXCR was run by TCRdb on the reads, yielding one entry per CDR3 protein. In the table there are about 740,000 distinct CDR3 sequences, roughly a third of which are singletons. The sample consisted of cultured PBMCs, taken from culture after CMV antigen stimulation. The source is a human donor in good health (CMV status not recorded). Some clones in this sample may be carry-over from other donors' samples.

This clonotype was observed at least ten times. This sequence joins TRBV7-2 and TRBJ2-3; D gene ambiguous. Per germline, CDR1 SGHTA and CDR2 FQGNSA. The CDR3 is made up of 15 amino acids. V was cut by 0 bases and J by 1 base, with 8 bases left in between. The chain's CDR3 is CASSLAGTGTDTQYF. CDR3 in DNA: TGTGCCAGCAGCTTAGCGGGTACAGGCACAGATACGCAGTATTTT.

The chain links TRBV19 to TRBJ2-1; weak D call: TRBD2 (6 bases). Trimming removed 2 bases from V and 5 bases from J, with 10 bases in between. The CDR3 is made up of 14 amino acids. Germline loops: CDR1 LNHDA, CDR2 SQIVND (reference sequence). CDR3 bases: TGTGCCAGTAGTATATACGGAGGGAACAATGAGCAGTTCTTC. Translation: CASSIYGGNNEQFF.

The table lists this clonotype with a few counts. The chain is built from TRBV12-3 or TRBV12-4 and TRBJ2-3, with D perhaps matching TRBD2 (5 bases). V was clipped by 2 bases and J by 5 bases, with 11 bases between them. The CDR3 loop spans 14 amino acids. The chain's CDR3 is CASSLLASRDTQYF. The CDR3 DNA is TGTGCCAGCAGTTTACTAGCCTCCCGAGATACGCAGTATTTT.

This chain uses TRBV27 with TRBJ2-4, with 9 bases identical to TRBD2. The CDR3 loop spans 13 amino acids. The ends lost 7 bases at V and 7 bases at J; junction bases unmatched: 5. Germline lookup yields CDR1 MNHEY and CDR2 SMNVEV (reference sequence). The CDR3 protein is CASTGREGNIQYF. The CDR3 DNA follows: TGTGCCAGCACCGGGCGGGAGGGGAACATTCAGTACTTC.

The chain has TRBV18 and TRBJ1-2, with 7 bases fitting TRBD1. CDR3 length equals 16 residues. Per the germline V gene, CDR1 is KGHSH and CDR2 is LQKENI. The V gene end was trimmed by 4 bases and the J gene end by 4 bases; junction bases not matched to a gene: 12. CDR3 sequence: CASSQATGNLGYGYTF. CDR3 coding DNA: TGTGCCAGCTCACAAGCGACAGGGAACTTGGGCTATGGCTACACCTTC.

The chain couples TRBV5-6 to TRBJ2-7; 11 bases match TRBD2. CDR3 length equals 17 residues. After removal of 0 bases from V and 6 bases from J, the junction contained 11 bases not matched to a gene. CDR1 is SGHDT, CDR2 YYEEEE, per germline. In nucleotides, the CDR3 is TGTGCCAGCAGCTTGGGCCTCCGTGGGACTAGCGGAGGCGAGCAGTACTTC. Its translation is CASSLGLRGTSGGEQYF. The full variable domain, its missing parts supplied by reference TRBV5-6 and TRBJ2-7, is DAGVTQSPTHLIKTRGQQVTLRCSPKSGHDTVSWYQQALGQGPQFIFQYYEEEERQRGNFPDRFSGHQFPNYSSELNVNALLLGDSALYLCASSLGLRGTSGGEQYFGPGTRLTVT.

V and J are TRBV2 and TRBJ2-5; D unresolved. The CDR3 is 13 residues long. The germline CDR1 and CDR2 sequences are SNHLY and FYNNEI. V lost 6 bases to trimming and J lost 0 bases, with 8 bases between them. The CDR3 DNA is TGTGCCAGCAGCCAGACCTACCAAGAGACCCAGTACTTC. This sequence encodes CASSQTYQETQYF.